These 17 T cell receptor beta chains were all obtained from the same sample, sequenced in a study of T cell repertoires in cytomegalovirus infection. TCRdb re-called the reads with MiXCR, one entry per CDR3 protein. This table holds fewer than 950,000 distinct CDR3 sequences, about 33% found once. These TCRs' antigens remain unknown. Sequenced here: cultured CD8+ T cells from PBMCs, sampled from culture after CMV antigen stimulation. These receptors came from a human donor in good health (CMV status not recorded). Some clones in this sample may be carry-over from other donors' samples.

CDR3 coding DNA: TGTGCCAGCAGTGCCTATGGGGGGGGTTACGAGCAGTACTTC. Translating gives CASSAYGGGYEQYF. The chain uses TRBV2 and TRBJ2-7, with 7 nucleotides matching TRBD2. The CDR3 loop spans 14 amino acids. The germline CDR1 and CDR2 sequences are SNHLY and FYNNEI. V was pared by 4 bases and J by 4 bases, with 7 bases of the junction left unmatched.

The CDR3 DNA reads TGTGCCAGCAGCTTAGCTGTAGATGGGGAGACCCAGTACTTC. Amino acid sequence: CASSLAVDGETQYF. The chain is built from TRBV7-6 and TRBJ2-5; D is ambiguous. Germline assignment: CDR1 SGHVS and CDR2 FNYEAQ. The CDR3 runs 14 residues. The V and J ends lost 0 bases and 5 bases respectively, with 10 bases between them.

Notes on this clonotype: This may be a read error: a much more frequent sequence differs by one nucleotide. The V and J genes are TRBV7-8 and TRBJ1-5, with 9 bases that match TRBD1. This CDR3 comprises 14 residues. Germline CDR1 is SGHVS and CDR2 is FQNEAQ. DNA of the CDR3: TGTGCCAGCAGAGCTACAGGGGGCCCTCAGCTCCAGCATTTT. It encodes CASRATGGPQLQHF. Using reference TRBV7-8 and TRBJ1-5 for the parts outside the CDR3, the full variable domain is GAGVSQSPRYKVAKRGQDVALRCDPISGHVSLFWYQQALGQGPEFLTYFQNEAQLDKSGLPSDRFFAERPEGSVSTLKIQRTQQEDSAVYLCASRATGGPQLQHFGDGTRLSIL.

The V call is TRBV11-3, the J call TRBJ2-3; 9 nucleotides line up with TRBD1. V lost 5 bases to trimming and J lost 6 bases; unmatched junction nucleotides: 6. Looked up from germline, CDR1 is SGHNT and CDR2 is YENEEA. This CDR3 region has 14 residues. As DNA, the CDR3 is TGTGCCAGCAGCCCCCGACAGGGGGGCGATACGCAGTATTTT. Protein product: CASSPRQGGDTQYF.

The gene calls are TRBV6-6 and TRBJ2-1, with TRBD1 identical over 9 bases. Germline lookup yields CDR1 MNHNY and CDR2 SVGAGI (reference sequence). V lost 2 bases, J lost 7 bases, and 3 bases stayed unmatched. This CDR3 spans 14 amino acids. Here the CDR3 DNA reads TGTGCCAGCAGTTACATACAGGGGGCGAATGAGCAGTTCTTC. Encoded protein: CASSYIQGANEQFF.

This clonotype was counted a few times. The CDR3 DNA follows: TGCAGCGTTGAAGATCCAGTTATCGAATCTGAAGCTTTCTTT. Its protein product is CSVEDPVIESEAFF. The chain employs TRBV29-1 and TRBJ1-1; D is ambiguous. Trimming took off 0 bases at V and 6 bases at J, with 14 bases between the two ends. CDR1 is SQVTM and CDR2 is ANQGSEA in the germline V gene. This CDR3 contains 14 residues.

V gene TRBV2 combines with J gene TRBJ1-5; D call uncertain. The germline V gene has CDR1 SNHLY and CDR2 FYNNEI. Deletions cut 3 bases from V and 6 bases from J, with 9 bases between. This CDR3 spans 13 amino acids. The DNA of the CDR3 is TGTGCCAGCAGTGATCCGGGAGGTCAGCCCCAGCATTTT. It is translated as CASSDPGGQPQHF.

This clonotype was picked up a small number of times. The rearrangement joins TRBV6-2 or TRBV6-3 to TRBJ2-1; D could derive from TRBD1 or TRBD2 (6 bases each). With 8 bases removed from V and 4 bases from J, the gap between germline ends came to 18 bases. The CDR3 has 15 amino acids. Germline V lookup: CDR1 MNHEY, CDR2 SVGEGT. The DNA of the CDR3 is TGTGCCAGCGGCTTTACCCGGAGGGGGTACAATGAGCAGTTCTTC. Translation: CASGFTRRGYNEQFF.

CDR3 coding DNA: TGTGCCAGCCCTGACCCCGGACTAGCGGGGGGGGATGAGCAGTTCTTC. This gives the protein CASPDPGLAGGDEQFF. The chain couples TRBV2 to TRBJ2-1; 15 bases fit TRBD2. The CDR3 consists of 16 residues. Per germline, CDR1 SNHLY and CDR2 FYNNEI. After removal of 8 bases from V and 8 bases from J, the junction contained 10 bases not matched to a gene.

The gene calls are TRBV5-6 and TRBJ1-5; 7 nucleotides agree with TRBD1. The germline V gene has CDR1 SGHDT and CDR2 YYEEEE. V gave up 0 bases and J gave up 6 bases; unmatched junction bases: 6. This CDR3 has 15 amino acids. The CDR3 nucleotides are TGTGCCAGCAGCTTGGGAGGGGGCAGGGGTCAGCCCCAGCATTTT. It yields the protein CASSLGGGRGQPQHF.

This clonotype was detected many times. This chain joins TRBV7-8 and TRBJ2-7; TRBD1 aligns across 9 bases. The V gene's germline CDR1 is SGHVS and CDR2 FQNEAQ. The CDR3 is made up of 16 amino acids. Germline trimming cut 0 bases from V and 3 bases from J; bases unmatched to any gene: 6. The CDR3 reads CASSLAGTGTNYEQYF. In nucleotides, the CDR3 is TGTGCCAGCAGCTTAGCCGGGACAGGGACCAACTACGAGCAGTACTTC. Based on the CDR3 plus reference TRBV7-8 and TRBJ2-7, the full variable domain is GAGVSQSPRYKVAKRGQDVALRCDPISGHVSLFWYQQALGQGPEFLTYFQNEAQLDKSGLPSDRFFAERPEGSVSTLKIQRTQQEDSAVYLCASSLAGTGTNYEQYFGPGTRLTVT.

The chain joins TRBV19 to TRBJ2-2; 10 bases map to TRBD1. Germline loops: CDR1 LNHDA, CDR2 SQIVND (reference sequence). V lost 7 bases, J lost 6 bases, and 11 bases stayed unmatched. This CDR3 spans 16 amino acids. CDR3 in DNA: TGTGCCAGTACTCCAGAGACAGGGGGCGAGGCCGGGGAGCTGTTTTTT. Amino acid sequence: CASTPETGGEAGELFF.

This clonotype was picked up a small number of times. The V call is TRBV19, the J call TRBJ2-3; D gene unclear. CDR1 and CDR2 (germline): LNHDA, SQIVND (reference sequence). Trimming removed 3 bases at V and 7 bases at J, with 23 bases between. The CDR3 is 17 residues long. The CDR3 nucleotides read TGTGCCAGTAGTATTGAGGTCAGTCATGGAGCGACGAATACGCAGTATTTT. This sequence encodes CASSIEVSHGATNTQYF.

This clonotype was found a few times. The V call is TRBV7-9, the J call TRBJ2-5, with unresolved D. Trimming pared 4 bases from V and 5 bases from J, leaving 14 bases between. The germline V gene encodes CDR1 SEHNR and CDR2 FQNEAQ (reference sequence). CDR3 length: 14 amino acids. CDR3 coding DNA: TGTGCCAGCAGCTCTAGTCAGATCGGGGAGACCCAGTACTTC. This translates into CASSSSQIGETQYF.

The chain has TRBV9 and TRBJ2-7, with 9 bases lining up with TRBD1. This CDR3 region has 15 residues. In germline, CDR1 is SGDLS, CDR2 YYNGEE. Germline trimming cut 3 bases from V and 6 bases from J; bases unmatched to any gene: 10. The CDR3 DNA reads TGTGCCAGCAGCGCATACAGGGGGCTTCTCAGCGAGCAGTACTTC. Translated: CASSAYRGLLSEQYF.

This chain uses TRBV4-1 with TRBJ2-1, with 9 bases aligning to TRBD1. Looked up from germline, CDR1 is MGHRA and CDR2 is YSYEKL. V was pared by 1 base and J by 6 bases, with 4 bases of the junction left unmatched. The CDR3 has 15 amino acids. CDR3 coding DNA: TGCGCCAGCAGCCAAGTTTGGGACAGGGCCAATGAGCAGTTCTTC. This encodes CASSQVWDRANEQFF.

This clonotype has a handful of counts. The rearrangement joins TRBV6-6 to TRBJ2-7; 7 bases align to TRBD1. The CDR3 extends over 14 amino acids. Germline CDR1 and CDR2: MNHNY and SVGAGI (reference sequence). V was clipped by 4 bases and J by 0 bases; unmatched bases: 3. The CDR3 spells CASSSGDSSYEQYF. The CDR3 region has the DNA TGTGCCAGCAGTTCCGGGGACAGCTCCTACGAGCAGTACTTC.